This is a list of T cell receptor beta chains from one sample in a study of shared clonotypes between healthy human individuals. Only in-frame clones appear in the TCRdb table, and some are missing; sequencing was by immunoSEQ multiplex PCR. The sample lists about 500,000 clones, roughly 80% seen once, with about 11% in the top ten. The sample comprised PBMCs. The receptors here all came from a woman aged 40 to 50 in good health. Some clones in this sample may be carry-over from other donors' samples. Each CDR3 is given with its conserved first and last residue. The order of the fields is D gene, clone size, V gene, J gene, CDR3 DNA, CDR3 protein. The D gene is left open where the match is weak. Clone size is shown for a subset of rows, as once, few, many or a class of expanded clone.

d_gene: .
abundance: few
v_gene: TRBV28
j_gene: TRBJ2-7
CDR3nt: TGTGCCAGCAGTACCTGGGTATCCTCCTACGAGCAGTACTTC
CDR3aa: CASSTWVSSYEQYF

d_gene: .
abundance: .
v_gene: TRBV7-6
j_gene: TRBJ2-7
CDR3nt: TGTGCCAGCAGCCCAGGCCGGGGGCGGCCCTACGAGCAGTACTTC
CDR3aa: CASSPGRGRPYEQYF

d_gene: .
abundance: .
v_gene: TRBV7-2
j_gene: TRBJ2-7
CDR3nt: TGTGCCAGCAGCTTAAGGTTGCGGGCCGACTACGAGCAGTACTTC
CDR3aa: CASSLRLRADYEQYF

d_gene: .
abundance: .
v_gene: TRBV25-1
j_gene: TRBJ2-1
CDR3nt: TGTGCCAGCAGTGAACTAGGGAAGGCCGACAATGAGCAGTTCTTC
CDR3aa: CASSELGKADNEQFF

d_gene: TRBD2
abundance: .
v_gene: TRBV29-1
j_gene: TRBJ2-7
CDR3nt: TGCAGCGTTGTTCGGGGGGGCTCAGGGGAGCAGTACTTC
CDR3aa: CSVVRGGSGEQYF

d_gene: .
abundance: .
v_gene: TRBV25-1
j_gene: TRBJ1-4
CDR3nt: TGTGCCAGCTCAGAGGGCGGATCGTATGAAAAACTGTTTTTT
CDR3aa: CASSEGGSYEKLFF

d_gene: TRBD1
abundance: many
v_gene: TRBV29-1
j_gene: TRBJ2-7
CDR3nt: TGCAGCGTTCGGGGACAGTCCTCCTACGAGCAGTACTTC
CDR3aa: CSVRGQSSYEQYF

d_gene: TRBD2
abundance: .
v_gene: TRBV6-6
j_gene: TRBJ2-2
CDR3nt: TGTGCCAGCAGTAATTACGGGGGGGACACCGGGGAGCTGTTTTTT
CDR3aa: CASSNYGGDTGELFF

d_gene: .
abundance: .
v_gene: TRBV27
j_gene: TRBJ2-7
CDR3nt: TGTGCCAGCAGTTTTCGGGGGAGAAGCTCCTACGAGCAGTACTTC
CDR3aa: CASSFRGRSSYEQYF

d_gene: TRBD1
abundance: many
v_gene: TRBV4-1
j_gene: TRBJ2-1
CDR3nt: TGCGCCAGCAGCCAAGATAGGGGACAGGTCTACAATGAGCAGTTCTTC
CDR3aa: CASSQDRGQVYNEQFF

d_gene: TRBD1
abundance: many
v_gene: TRBV28
j_gene: TRBJ2-2
CDR3nt: TGTGCCAGCAGAACTCCGGGACAGTTGAACACCGGGGAGCTGTTTTTT
CDR3aa: CASRTPGQLNTGELFF

d_gene: .
abundance: .
v_gene: TRBV10-2
j_gene: TRBJ2-1
CDR3nt: TGCGCCAGCAGTGATTACCCCCTCTACAATGAGCAGTTCTTC
CDR3aa: CASSDYPLYNEQFF

d_gene: TRBD1
abundance: .
v_gene: TRBV5-1
j_gene: TRBJ2-7
CDR3nt: TGCGCCAGCAGCTTTCAAGTGGGGGGCATAGGGACAGGGATTAACGAGCAGTACTTC
CDR3aa: CASSFQVGGIGTGINEQYF

d_gene: .
abundance: .
v_gene: TRBV2
j_gene: TRBJ2-3
CDR3nt: TGTGCCAGCCTCACCATACTCGCAGATACGCAGTATTTT
CDR3aa: CASLTILADTQYF